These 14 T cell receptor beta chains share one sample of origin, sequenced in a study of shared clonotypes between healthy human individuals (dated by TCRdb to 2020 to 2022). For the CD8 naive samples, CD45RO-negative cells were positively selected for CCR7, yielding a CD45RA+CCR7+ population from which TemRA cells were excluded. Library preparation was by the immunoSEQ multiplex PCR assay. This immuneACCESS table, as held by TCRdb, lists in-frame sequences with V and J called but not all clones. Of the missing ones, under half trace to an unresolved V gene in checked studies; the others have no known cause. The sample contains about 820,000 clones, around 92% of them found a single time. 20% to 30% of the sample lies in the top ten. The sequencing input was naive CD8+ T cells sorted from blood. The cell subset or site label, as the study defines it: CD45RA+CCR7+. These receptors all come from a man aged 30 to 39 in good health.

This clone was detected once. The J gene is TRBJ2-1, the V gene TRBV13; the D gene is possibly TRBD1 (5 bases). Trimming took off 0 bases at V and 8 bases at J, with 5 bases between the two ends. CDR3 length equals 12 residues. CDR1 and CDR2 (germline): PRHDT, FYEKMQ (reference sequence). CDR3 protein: CASSLGGHEQFF. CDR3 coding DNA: TGTGCCAGCAGCTTAGGGGGGCATGAGCAGTTCTTC.

CDR3 in amino acids: CASTGQFYGYTF. The CDR3, as DNA: TGTGCCAGCACGGGACAGTTCTATGGCTACACCTTC. J is TRBJ1-2 and V is TRBV2, with 7 positions matching TRBD1. With V trimmed by 7 bases and J by 4 bases, 3 bases remained unmatched. In germline, CDR1 is SNHLY, CDR2 FYNNEI. This CDR3 spans 12 amino acids.

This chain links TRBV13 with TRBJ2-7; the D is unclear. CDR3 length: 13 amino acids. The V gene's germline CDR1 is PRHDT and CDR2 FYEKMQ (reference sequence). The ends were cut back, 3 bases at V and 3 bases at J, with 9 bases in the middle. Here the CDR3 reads CASSFSPDYEQYF. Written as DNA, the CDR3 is TGTGCCAGCAGCTTCTCCCCTGACTACGAGCAGTACTTC.

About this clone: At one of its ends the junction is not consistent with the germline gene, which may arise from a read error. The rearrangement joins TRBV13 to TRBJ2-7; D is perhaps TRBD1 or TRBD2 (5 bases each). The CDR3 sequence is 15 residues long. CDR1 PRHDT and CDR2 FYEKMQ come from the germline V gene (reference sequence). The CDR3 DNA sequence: TGTGCCAGCAACTTAGGGGCAGGGAGTCCGTACGAGCAGTACTTC. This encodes CASNLGAGSPYEQYF.

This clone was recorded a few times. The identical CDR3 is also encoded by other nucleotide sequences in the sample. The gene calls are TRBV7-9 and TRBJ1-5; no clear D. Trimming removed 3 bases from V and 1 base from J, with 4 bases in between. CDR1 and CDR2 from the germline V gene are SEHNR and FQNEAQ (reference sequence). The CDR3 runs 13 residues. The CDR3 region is CASSLNSNQPQHF. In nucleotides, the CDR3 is TGTGCCAGCAGCTTGAACAGCAATCAGCCCCAGCATTTT.

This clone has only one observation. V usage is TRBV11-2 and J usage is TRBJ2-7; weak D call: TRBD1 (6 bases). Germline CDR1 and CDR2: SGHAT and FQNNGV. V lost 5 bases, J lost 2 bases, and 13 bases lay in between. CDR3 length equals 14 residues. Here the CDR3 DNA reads TGTGCCAGCAGCGTACAGGGTCGGACCTACGAGCAGTACTTC. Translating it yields CASSVQGRTYEQYF.

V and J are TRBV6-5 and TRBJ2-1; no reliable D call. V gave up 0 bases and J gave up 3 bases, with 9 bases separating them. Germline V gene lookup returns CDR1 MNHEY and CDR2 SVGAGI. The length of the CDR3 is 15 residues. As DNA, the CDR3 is TGTGCCAGCAGTTACTCTGACCGTGTCTACAATGAGCAGTTCTTC. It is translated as CASSYSDRVYNEQFF.

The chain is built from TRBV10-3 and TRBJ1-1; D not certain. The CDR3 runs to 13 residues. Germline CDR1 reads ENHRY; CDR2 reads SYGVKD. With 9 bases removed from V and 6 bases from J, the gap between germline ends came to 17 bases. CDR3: CAMNSGQFPEAFF. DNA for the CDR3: TGTGCCATGAACTCCGGGCAATTCCCTGAAGCTTTCTTT.

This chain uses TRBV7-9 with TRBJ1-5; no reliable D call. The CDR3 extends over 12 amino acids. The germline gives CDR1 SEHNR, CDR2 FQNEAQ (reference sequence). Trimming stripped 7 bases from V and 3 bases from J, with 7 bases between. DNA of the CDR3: TGTGCCAGCAATGGCTACAATCAGCCCCAGCATTTT. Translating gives CASNGYNQPQHF.

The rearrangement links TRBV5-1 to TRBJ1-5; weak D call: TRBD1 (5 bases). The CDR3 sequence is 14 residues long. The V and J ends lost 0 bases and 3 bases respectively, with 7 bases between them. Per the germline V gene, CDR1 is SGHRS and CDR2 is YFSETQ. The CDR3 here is CASSLGGPNQPQHF. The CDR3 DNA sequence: TGCGCCAGCAGCTTGGGGGGACCCAATCAGCCCCAGCATTTT.

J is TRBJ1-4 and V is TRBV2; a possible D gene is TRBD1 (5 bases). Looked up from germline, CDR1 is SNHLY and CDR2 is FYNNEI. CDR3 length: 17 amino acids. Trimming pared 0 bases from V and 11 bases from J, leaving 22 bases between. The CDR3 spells CASSEAMLEHLRGKLFF. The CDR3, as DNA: TGTGCCAGCAGTGAAGCGATGTTAGAGCACCTTAGGGGCAAACTGTTTTTT.

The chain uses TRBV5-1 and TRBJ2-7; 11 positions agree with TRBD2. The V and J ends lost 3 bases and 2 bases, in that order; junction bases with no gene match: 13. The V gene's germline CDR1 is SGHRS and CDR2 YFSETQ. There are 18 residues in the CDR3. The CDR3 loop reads CASSWKLAGVRLAYEQYF. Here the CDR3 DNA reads TGCGCCAGCAGCTGGAAACTAGCGGGAGTACGACTTGCCTACGAGCAGTACTTC.

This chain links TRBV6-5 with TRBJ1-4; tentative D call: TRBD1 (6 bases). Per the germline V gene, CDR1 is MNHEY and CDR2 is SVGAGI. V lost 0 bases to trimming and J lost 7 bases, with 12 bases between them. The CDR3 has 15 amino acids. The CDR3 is CASSYSGGGAEKLFF. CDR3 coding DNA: TGTGCCAGCAGTTACTCGGGAGGGGGGGCTGAAAAACTGTTTTTT.

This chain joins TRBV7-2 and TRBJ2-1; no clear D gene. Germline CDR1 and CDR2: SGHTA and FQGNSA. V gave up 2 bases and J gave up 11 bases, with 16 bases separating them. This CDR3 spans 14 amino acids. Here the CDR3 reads CASSLPPGEVKQFF. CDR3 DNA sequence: TGTGCCAGCAGCTTACCGCCAGGTGAAGTGAAGCAGTTCTTC.